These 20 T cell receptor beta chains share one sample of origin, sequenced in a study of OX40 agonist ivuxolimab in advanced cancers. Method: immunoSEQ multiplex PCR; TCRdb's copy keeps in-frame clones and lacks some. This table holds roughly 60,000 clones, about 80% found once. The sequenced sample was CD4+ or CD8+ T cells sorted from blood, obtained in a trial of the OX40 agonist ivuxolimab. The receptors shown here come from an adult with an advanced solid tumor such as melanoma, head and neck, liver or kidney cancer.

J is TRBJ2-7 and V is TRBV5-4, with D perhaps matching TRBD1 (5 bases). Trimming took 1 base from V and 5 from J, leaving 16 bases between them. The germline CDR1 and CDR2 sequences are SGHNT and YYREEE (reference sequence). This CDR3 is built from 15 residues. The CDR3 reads CASSLKGKGFHEQYF. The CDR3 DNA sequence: TGTGCCAGCAGCTTGAAAGGCAAGGGGTTCCACGAGCAGTACTTC.

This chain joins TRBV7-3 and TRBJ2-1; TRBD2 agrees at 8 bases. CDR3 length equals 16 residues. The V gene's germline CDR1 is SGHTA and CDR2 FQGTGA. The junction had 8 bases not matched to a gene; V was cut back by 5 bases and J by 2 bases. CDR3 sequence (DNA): TGTGCCAGCAGCCCCCGCCCAGCGGGGGCCTACAATGAGCAGTTCTTC. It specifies CASSPRPAGAYNEQFF.

The CDR3 loop reads CASGRTGKSNEKLFF. Here the CDR3 DNA reads TGCGCCAGCGGCCGGACGGGCAAATCTAATGAAAAACTGTTTTTT. This chain connects TRBV5-1 to TRBJ1-4, with D hard to call. The CDR3 runs to 15 residues. V lost 7 bases to trimming and J lost 3 bases, with 16 bases between them. Germline values: CDR1 SGHRS, CDR2 YFSETQ.

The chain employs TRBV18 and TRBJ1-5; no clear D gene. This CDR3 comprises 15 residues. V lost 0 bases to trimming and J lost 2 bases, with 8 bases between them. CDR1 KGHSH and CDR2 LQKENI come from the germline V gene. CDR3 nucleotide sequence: TGTGCCAGCTCACCACCGGAGGGAGGCAATCAGCCCCAGCATTTT. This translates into CASSPPEGGNQPQHF.

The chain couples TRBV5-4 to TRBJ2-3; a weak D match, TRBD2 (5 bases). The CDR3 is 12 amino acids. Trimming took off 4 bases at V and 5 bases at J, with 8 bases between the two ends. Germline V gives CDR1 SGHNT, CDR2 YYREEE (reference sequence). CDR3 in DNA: TGTGCCAGCAGCCGGGGAGAAGATACGCAGTATTTT. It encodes CASSRGEDTQYF.

The CDR3 loop reads CASSEQRNTEAFF. In nucleotides, the CDR3 is TGTGCCAGCAGTGAACAAAGGAACACTGAAGCTTTCTTT. The chain recombines TRBV2 with TRBJ1-1; D is uncertain. The CDR3 spans 13 residues. The ends were cut back, 2 bases at V and 1 base at J, with 5 bases in the middle. Germline values: CDR1 SNHLY, CDR2 FYNNEI.

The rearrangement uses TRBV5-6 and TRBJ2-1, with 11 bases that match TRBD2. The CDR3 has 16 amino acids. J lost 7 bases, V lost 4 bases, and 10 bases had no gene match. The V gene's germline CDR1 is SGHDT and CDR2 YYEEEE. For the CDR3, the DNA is TGTGCCAGCAGCGTCACTAGCGGGGGCCGGGGGAATGAGCAGTTCTTC. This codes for CASSVTSGGRGNEQFF.

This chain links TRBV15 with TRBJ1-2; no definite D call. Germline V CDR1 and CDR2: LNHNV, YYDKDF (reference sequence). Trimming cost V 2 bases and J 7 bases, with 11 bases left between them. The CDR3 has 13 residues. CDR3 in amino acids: CATSRNKAGGYTF. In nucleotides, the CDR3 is TGTGCCACCAGCAGAAACAAGGCGGGTGGCTACACCTTC.

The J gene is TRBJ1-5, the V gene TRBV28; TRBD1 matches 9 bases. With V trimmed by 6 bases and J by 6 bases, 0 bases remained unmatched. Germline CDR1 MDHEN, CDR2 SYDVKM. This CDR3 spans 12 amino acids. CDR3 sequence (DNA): TGTGCCAGCAGGACAGGGGGTCAGCCCCAGCATTTT. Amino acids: CASRTGGQPQHF.

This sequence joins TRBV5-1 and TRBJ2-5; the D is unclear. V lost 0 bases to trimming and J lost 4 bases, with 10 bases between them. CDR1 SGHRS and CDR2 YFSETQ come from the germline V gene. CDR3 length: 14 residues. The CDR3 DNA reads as TGCGCCAGCAGCTTGGGGTCTGCTCTAGAGACCCAGTACTTC. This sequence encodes CASSLGSALETQYF.

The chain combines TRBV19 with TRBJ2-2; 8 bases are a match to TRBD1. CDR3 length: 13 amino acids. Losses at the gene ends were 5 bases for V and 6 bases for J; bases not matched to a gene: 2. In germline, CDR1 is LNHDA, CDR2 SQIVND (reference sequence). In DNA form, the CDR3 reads TGTGCCAGTAGTGAACAGGGGGCCGGGGAGCTGTTTTTT. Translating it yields CASSEQGAGELFF.

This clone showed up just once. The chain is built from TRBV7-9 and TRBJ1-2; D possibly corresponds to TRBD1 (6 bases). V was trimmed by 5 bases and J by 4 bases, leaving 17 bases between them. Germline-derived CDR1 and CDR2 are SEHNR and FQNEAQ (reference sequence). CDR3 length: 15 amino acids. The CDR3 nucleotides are TGTGCCAGCAGCCGTGAGGGGGGCGGCAGCTATGGCTACACCTTC. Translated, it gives CASSREGGGSYGYTF.

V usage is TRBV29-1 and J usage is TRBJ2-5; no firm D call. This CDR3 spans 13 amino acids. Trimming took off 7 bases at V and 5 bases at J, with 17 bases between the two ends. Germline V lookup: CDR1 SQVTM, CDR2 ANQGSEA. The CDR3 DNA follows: TGCAGCGCGGGTCTAGTTTCAAGCGAGACCCAGTACTTC. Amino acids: CSAGLVSSETQYF.

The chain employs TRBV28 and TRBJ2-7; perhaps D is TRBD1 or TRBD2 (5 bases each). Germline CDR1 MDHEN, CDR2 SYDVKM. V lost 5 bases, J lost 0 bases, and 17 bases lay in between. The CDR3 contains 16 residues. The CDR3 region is CASSTPGLQNSYEQYF. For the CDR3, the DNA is TGTGCCAGCAGTACCCCGGGGCTCCAAAACTCCTACGAGCAGTACTTC.

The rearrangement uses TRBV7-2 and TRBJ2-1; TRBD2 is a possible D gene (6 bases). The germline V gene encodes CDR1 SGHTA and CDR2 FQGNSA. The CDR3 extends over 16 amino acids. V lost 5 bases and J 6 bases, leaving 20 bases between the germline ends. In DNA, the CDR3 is TGTGCCAGCAGCGCTAGTCTAGCGTTTGGGGGCAATGAGCAGTTCTTC. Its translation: CASSASLAFGGNEQFF.

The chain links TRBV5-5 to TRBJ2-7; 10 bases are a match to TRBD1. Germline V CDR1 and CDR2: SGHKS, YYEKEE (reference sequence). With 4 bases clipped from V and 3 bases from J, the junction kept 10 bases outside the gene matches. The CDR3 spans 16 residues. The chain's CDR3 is CASSRDPGQGIYEQYF. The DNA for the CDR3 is TGTGCCAGCAGCCGGGACCCGGGACAGGGGATCTACGAGCAGTACTTC.

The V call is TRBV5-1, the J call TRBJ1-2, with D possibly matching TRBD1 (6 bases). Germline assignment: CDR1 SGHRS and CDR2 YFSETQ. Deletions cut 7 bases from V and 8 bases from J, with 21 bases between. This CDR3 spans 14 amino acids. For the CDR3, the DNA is TGCGCCAGCGGTAACCAGGGGCCCGCTGAGGGCTACACCTTC. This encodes CASGNQGPAEGYTF.

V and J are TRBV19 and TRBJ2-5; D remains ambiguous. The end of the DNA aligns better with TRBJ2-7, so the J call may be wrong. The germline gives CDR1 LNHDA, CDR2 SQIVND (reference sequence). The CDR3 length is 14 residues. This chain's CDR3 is CASSIVVGSYEQYF. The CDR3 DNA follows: TGTGCCAGTAGTATCGTTGTAGGAAGCTACGAGCAGTACTTC.

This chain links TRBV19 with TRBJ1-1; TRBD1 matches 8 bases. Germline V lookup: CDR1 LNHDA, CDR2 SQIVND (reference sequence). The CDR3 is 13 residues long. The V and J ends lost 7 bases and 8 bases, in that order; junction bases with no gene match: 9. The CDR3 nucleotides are TGTGCCAGTACCCAAGGACAGGGACGGGAAGCTTTCTTT. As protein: CASTQGQGREAFF.

In DNA, the CDR3 is TGTGCCAGCAGCGTATCGGCCGGCAGAGAGCAACTTGAGCAGTTCTTC. Translation: CASSVSAGREQLEQFF. This rearrangement joins TRBV9 to TRBJ2-1, with D unresolved. There are 16 residues in the CDR3. CDR1 is SGDLS, CDR2 YYNGEE, per germline. Trimming took off 1 base at V and 9 bases at J, with 20 bases between the two ends.